The present entry profiles one T cell receptor (beta chain) with its context. Its specific antigen is unknown. No qualities accompany the bases; no much larger clone lies one base away. This sample was included in a study of neoadjuvant anti-PD-1 for oral cavity cancer (dated by TCRdb to the early 2020s). About the investigation overall: Before undergoing curative-intent surgical resection, most patients got three to four biweekly nivolumab doses at 3 mg/kg. The parent correlative cohort had 11 to 12 patients and a response rate of 33%. Under RECIST 1.1, patients with complete response, partial response or stable disease were classed as responders, and patients with progression were classed as non-responders. Patients who did not progress were given a fourth nivolumab dose at about day 43 and had definitive surgical resection on days 50-56.

Compared with germline, V lacks 3 bases and J lacks 7 bases; bases without a gene match: 7. The CDR3 starts with the cysteine, ends with the phenylalanine, and has 16 residues. The kept DNA is CDR3 alone, 48 bases in frame from the first base. Looking up the germline V gene yields CDR1 SGDLS and CDR2 YYNGEE. What this sample's time point label stands for: before neoadjuvant nivolumab. Patients were newly diagnosed with stage II-IVA oral cavity squamous cell carcinoma and had received no prior systemic or radiation treatment. The cohort consisted of patients with HPV-negative, locally advanced oral cavity squamous cell carcinoma. The samples were drawn from a longitudinal correlative study tied to a single-arm phase II trial testing neoadjuvant nivolumab in oral cavity squamous cell carcinoma. Subject-matched pre- and post-treatment PBMCs and tumors from three responders and three non-responders were subjected to genomic DNA-based TCRbeta sequencing. Genomic DNA was isolated from tumor tissue using the Maxwell RSC DNA from Tissue kit.

For survey sequencing of tumor libraries, mostly 4.8 ug of input genomic DNA was used, and two replicates were run per sample. The immunoSEQ hsTCRbeta kit was used to prepare TCRbeta libraries, following the manufacturer's instructions. The completed libraries were mixed into a single pool at 3 nM, then sequenced with an Illumina NovaSeq 6000 S4 flow cell. The original methods were these. The immunoSEQ Analyzer was used for raw data preprocessing and quality control. The analysis was limited to productive rearrangements, and each clonotype was defined by a unique CDR3 amino acid sequence. Repertoire clonality was estimated as the Gini-Simpson index, computed with the R package tcR. Student's t test was used to compare Gini indices, and Pearson correlation was used to assess associations with tumor size change. The source is immuneACCESS, and TCRdb retained only in-frame sequences with V and J called. Part of the clones is not carried over; for the studies checked, unresolved V genes explain less than half of this, and the remainder is unexplained. V, J and clone size derive from that table, while D and trimming were established from the DNA sequence. Present in this sample are 9,500 to 15,000 clones, about 67% of which were seen just once. The ten largest clones represent about 6.5% of the sample.

General conclusions and limits of the study: Higher pretreatment blood Treg/Th17 ratios correlated with both higher pretreatment blood TCRbeta clonality and lower post-treatment tumor TCRbeta clonality. Only a few patients per response group were included in the TCR analyses, and the authors called for validation in larger cohorts. Larger post-treatment sizes of preexisting intratumoral clones correlated with greater tumor shrinkage, suggesting expansion of preexisting clones contributed to response.

The sequencing here drew on tumor tissue, taken before nivolumab (anti-PD-1) treatment. The V gene is TRBV9 and the J gene is TRBJ2-2, and TRBD2 aligns with 12 junction nucleotides. The clonotype originates from a person aged 35-79 years with oral cavity squamous cell carcinoma. The donor label of this sample is uncertain. Read as DNA, the sequence is TGTGCCAGCAGCGGGTCACTAGCGGGAGGAGTCGGGGAGCTGTTTTTT. Translated, this is CASSGSLAGGVGELFF.